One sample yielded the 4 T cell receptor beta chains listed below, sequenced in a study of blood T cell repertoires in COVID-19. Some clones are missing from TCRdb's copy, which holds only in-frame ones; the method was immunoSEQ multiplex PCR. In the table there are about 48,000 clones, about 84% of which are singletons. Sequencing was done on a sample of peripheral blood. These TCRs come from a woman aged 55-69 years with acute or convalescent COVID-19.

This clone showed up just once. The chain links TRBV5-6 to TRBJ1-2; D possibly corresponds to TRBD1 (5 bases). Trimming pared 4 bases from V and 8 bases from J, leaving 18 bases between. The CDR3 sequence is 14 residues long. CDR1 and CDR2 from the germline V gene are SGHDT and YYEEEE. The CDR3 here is CASSRSGTRGGYTF. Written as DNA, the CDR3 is TGTGCCAGCAGCCGGAGCGGGACCCGGGGGGGCTACACCTTC.

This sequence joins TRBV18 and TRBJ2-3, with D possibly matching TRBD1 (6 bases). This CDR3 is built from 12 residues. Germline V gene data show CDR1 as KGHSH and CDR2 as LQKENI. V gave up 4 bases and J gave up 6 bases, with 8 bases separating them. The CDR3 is CASSQQGDTQYF. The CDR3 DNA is TGTGCCAGCTCACAGCAGGGGGATACGCAGTATTTT.

The CDR3 loop reads CASSKASLQGGGNTIYF. CDR3 nucleotide sequence: TGTGCCAGCAGCAAAGCAAGCTTACAGGGGGGGGGAAACACCATATATTTT. The chain employs TRBV3-1 (or the pseudogene TRBV3-2) and TRBJ1-3; the match to TRBD1 covers 8 bases. This CDR3 is 17 amino acids long. V shed 5 bases and J 4 bases; nucleotides not matched to a gene: 13. Germline values: CDR1 LGHDT, CDR2 YNNKEL (reference sequence).

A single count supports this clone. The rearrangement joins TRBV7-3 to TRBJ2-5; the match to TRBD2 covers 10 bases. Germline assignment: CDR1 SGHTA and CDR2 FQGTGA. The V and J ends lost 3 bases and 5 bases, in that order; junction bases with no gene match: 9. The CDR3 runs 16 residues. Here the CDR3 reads CASSFFASGGGETQYF. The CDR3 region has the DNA TGTGCCAGCAGCTTTTTTGCTAGCGGGGGAGGTGAGACCCAGTACTTC. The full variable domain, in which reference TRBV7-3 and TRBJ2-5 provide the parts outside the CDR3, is GAGVSQTPSNKVTEKGKYVELRCDPISGHTALYWYRQSLGQGPEFLIYFQGTGAADDSGLPNDRFFAVRPEGSVSTLKIQRTERGDSAVYLCASSFFASGGGETQYFGPGTRLLVL.